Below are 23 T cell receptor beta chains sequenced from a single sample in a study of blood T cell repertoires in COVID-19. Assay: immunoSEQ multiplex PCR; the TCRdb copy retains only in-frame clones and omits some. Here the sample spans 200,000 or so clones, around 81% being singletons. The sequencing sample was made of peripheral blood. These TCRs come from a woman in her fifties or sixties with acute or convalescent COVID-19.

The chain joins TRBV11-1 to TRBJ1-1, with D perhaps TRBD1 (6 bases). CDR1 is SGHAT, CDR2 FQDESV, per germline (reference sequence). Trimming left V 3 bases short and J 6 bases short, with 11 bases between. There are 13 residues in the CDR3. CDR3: CASSFPGDAEAFF. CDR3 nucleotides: TGTGCCAGCAGCTTTCCAGGGGACGCTGAAGCTTTCTTT.

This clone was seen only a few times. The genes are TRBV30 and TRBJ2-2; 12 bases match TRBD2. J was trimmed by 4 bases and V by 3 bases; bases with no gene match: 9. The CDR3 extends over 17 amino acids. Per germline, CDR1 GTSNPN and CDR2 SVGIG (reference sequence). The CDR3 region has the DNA TGTGCCTGGAGGACGACTAGCGGGGGAGGGTTCACCGGGGAGCTGTTTTTT. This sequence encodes CAWRTTSGGGFTGELFF.

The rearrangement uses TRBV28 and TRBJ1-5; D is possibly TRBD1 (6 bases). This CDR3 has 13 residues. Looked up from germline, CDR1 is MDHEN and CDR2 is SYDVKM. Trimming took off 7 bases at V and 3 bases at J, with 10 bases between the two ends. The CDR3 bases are TGTGCCAGCAAAAGGACAGTCAATCAGCCCCAGCATTTT. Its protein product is CASKRTVNQPQHF.

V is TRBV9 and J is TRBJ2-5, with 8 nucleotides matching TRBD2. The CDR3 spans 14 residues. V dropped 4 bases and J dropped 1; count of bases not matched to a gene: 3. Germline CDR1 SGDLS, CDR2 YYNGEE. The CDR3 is CASSYGGAQETQYF. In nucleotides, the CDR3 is TGTGCCAGCAGCTACGGGGGGGCCCAAGAGACCCAGTACTTC.

CDR3 amino acids: CASSLGGLGANVLTF. CDR3 bases: TGTGCCAGCAGCTTGGGCGGCCTTGGGGCCAACGTCCTGACTTTC. The chain employs TRBV5-8 and TRBJ2-6; D unclear. The V end lost 0 bases, the J end lost 3 bases, and 7 bases lay between the germline ends. This CDR3 spans 15 amino acids. The germline gives CDR1 SGHTS, CDR2 YDEGEE.

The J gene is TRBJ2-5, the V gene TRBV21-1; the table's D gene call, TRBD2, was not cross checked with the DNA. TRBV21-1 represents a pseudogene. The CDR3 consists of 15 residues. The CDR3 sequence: CASKIWRGIVETQYF. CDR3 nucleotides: TGTGCCAGCAAGATCTGGCGGGGAATTGTAGAGACCCAGTACTTC.

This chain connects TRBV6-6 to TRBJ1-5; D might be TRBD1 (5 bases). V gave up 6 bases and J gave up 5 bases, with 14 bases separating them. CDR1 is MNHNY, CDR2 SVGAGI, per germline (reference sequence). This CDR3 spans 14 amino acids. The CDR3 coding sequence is TGTGCCAGCAGCCCCTTTGGGGGGGATCAGCCCCAGCATTTT. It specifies CASSPFGGDQPQHF.

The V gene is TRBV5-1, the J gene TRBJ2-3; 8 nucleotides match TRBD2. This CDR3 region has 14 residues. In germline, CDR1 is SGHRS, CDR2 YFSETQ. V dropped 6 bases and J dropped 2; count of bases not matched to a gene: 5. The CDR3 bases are TGCGCCAGCAAAGTAGCGGGGACCACAGATACGCAGTATTTT. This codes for CASKVAGTTDTQYF.

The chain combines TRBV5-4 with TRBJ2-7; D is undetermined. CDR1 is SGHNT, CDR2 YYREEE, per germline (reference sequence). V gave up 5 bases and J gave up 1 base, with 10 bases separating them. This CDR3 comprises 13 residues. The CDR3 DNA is TGTGCCAGCAGTCCCACGGAGTCCTACGAGCAGTACTTC. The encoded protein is CASSPTESYEQYF.

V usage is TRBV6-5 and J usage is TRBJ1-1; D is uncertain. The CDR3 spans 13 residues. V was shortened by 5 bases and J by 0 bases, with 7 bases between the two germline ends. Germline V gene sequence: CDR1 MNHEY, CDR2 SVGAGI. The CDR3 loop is CASSNSLNTEAFF. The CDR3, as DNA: TGTGCCAGCAGTAACAGTTTGAACACTGAAGCTTTCTTT.

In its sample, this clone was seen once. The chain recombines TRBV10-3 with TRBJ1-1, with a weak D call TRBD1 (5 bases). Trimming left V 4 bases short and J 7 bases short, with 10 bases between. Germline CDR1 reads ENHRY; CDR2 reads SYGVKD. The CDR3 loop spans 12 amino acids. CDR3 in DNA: TGTGCCATCAGTGCTGGGGCAGGTGAAGCTTTCTTT. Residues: CAISAGAGEAFF.

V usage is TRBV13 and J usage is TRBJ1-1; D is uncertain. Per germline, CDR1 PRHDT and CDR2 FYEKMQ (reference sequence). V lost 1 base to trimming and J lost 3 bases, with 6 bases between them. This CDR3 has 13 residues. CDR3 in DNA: TGTGCCAGCAGCTTAGTTGCGGACACTGAAGCTTTCTTT. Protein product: CASSLVADTEAFF.

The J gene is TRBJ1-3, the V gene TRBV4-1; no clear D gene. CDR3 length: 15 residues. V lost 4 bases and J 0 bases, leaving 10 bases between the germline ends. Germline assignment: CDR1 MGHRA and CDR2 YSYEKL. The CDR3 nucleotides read TGCGCCAGCAGCCCTCGGTCCGACTCTGGAAACACCATATATTTT. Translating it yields CASSPRSDSGNTIYF.

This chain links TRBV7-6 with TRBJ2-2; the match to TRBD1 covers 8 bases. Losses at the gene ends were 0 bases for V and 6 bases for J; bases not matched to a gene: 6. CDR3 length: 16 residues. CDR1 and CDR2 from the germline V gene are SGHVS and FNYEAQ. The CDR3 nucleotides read TGTGCCAGCAGCTTAGCTCACGGGACAGGTCCCGGGGAGCTGTTTTTT. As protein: CASSLAHGTGPGELFF.

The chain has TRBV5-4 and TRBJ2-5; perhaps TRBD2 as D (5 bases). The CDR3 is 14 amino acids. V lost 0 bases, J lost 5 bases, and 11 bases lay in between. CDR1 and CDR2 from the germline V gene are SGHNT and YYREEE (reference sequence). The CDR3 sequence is CASSLAGVGETQYF. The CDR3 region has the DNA TGTGCCAGCAGCTTGGCCGGGGTCGGGGAGACCCAGTACTTC.

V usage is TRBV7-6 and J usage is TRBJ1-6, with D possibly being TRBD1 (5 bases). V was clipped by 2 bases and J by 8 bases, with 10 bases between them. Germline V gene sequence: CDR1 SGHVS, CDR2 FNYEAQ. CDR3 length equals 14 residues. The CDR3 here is CASSLSRADSPLHF. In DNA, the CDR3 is TGTGCCAGCAGCTTAAGCAGGGCTGATTCACCCCTCCACTTT.

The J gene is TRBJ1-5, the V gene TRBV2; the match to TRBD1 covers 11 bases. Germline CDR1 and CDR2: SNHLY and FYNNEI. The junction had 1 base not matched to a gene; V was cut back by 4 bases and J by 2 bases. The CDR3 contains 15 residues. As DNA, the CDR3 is TGTGCCAGCAGTGGGACAGGGGGCCGCAATCAGCCCCAGCATTTT. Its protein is CASSGTGGRNQPQHF. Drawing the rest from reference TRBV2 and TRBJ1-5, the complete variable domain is EPEVTQTPSHQVTQMGQEVILRCVPISNHLYFYWYRQILGQKVEFLVSFYNNEISEKSEIFDDQFSVERPDGSNFTLKIRSTKLEDSAMYFCASSGTGGRNQPQHFGDGTRLSIL.

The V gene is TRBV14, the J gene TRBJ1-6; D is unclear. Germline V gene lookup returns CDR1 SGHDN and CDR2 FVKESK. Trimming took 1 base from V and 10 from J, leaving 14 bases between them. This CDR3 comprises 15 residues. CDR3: CASSQGRNSRSPLHF. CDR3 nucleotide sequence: TGTGCCAGCAGCCAAGGGCGCAACAGCAGATCACCCCTCCACTTT.

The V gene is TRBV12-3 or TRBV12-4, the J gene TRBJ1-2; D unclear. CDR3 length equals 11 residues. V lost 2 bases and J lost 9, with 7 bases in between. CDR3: CASSLSGSYTF. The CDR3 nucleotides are TGTGCCAGCAGTTTATCCGGGAGCTACACCTTC.

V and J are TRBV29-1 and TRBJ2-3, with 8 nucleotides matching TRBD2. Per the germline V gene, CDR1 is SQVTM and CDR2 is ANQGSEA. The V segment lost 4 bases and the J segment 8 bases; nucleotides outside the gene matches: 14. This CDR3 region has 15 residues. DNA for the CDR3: TGCAGCGTTGTCGGGGGAGCGGGGGCCCCAGGTACGCAGTATTTT. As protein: CSVVGGAGAPGTQYF.

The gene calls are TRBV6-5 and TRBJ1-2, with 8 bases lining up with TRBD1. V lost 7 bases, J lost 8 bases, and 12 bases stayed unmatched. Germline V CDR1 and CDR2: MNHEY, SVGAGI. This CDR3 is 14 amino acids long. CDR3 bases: TGTGCCAGCATGGACAGGGAACGTGGTATGGGCTACACCTTC. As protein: CASMDRERGMGYTF.

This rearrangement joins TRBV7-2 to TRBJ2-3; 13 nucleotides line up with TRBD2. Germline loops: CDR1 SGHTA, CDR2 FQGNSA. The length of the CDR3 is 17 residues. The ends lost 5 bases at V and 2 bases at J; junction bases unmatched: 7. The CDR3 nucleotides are TGTGCCAGCAGCCCCCGGACTAGCGGGGGTTCCACAGATACGCAGTATTTT. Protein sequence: CASSPRTSGGSTDTQYF. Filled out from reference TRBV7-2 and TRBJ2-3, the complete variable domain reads GAGVSQSPSNKVTEKGKDVELRCDPISGHTALYWYRQSLGQGLEFLIYFQGNSAPDKSGLPSDRFSAERTGGSVSTLTIQRTQQEDSAVYLCASSPRTSGGSTDTQYFGPGTRLTVL.

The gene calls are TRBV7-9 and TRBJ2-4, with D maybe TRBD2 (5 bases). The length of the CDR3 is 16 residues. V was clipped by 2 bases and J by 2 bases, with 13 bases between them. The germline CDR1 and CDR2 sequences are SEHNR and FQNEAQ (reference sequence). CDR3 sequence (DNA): TGTGCCAGCAGCTTACGGGGAGTTGAGCCCAAAAACATTCAGTACTTC. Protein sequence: CASSLRGVEPKNIQYF.